The present T cell receptor (beta chain) was sequenced within a study of CXCR3-negative and CXCR3-positive naive CD8 T cells (dated by TCRdb to between 2018 and 2021). Turning to the overall study: In total, some 140 million TRB reads were obtained, or roughly 1.5 +/- 0.3 million reads per library. The diversity and physicochemical repertoire analyses included ten to eleven donors pooled from two independent experiments. TRBV-TRBJ cluster analysis included naive subsets from 5 donors and memory cells from 3 donors. Beyond this particular receptor, the publication reports: Comparably high repertoire diversity was found in both naive subsets, whereas much lower repertoire diversity was found in memory CD8+ T cells. Freshly isolated PBMCs were used for most assays because CXCR3 expression went down partially after cryopreservation. TRBV-TRBJ usage was similar between naive CXCR3-negative and CXCR3-positive cells from the same donor, while memory cells showed distinct patterns. Because surface CD5, which has been linked to self-reactivity in mice, was comparable between naive subsets, TCR interaction strength was also inferred from TRB CDR3 physicochemical properties. TRB CDR3s from CXCR3-positive naive cells showed higher hydrophobicity (lower Kidera factor 4), lower energy, and higher strength and volume indices than CXCR3-negative naive cells.

For each CD8+ T cell subset, flow sorting was done in triplicate, and about 300,000 cells per subset went directly into RLT lysis buffer. To keep memory contaminants out, a stringent definition of naive CD8+ T cells was applied: CD45RO-CCR7+CD27+CD95-. Peripheral blood mononuclear cells were isolated from buffy coats using standard density gradient centrifugation. Naive CXCR3-negative and CXCR3-positive CD8+ T cells were flow-sorted using a FACSAria III. Total RNA was extracted from sorted cells with an RNeasy Mini Kit. TCRdb lists the instrument as NextSeq 550. The Human TCR Profiling Kit (MiLaboratory) was used to make UMI-labeled 5' RACE TRB cDNA libraries. The full amount of extracted RNA was used for cDNA synthesis, and the full amount of resulting cDNA was used for PCR amplification. Libraries were prepared in parallel using an identical number of PCR cycles. Concerning the study's data processing: About 49,000 +/- 11,000 unique UMI-labeled TRB cDNA molecules per library were extracted with MIGEC and MiXCR, with at least two reads per UMI required. An average of roughly 40,000 +/- 10,000 functional in-frame TRB CDR3 nucleotide clonotypes without stop codons was found per library. Diversity metrics, including normalized Shannon-Wiener and Chao1, were computed in VDJtools after downsampling to 5000 UMI-labeled TRB molecules per sample. For the central five CDR3 residues, VDJtools calculated physicochemical properties weighted by clonotype size, namely interaction energy, strength, volume and Kidera factor 4. Reprocessed by TCRdb, the reads give a single entry per CDR3 protein sequence, without DNA. What appears here as the V and J calls and clone size reflects TCRdb's work, not the paper's. The sample table includes tens of thousands of distinct CDR3 sequences. The ten largest clones represent less than 4.5% of the sample.

Reading the germline V gene gives CDR1 SQVTM and CDR2 ANQGSEA. Including cysteine and phenylalanine, the CDR3 has 17 amino acids. Only the protein is available. In regard to this clonotype: The antigen this receptor binds is unknown.

Sequencing was carried out using naive CXCR3- CD8+ T cells from blood. In light of the paper, this sample's cell subset or site label describes: CD45RO-CCR7+CD27+CD95- naive CD8+ T cells lacking CXCR3 (TNR3-). The TCR sequence derives from a human donor in good health. Some clones in this sample may be carry-over from other donors' samples. This chain joins TRBV29-1 to TRBJ2-4; TCRdb lists TRBD1, though no DNA is available to test this call. The CDR3 in this case is CSVEAKRDRVAKNIQYF.